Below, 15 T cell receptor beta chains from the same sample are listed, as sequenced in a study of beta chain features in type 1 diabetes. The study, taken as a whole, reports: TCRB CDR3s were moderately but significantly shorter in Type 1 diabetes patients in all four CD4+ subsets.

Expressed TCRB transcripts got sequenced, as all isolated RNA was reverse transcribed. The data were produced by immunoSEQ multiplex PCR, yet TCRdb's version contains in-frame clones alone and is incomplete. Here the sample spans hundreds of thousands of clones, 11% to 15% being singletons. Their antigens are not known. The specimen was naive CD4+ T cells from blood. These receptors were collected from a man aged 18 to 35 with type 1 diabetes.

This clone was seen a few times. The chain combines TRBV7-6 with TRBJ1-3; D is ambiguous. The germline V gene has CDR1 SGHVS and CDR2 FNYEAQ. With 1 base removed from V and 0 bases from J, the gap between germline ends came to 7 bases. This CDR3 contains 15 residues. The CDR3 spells CASSLGISSGNTIYF. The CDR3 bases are TGTGCCAGCAGCTTAGGAATATCCTCTGGAAACACCATATATTTT.

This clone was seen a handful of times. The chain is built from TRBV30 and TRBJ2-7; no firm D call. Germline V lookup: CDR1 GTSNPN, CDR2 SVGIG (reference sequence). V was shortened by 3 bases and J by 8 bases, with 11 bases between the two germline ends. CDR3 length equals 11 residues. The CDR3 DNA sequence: TGTGCCTGGAGCGGAGCGCGTAAGCAGTACTTC. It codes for CAWSGARKQYF. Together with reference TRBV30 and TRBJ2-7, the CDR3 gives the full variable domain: SQTIHQWPATLVQPVGSPLSLECTVEGTSNPNLYWYRQAAGRGLQLLFYSVGIGQISSEVPQNLSASRPQDRQFILSSKKLLLSDSGFYLCAWSGARKQYFGPGTRLTVT.

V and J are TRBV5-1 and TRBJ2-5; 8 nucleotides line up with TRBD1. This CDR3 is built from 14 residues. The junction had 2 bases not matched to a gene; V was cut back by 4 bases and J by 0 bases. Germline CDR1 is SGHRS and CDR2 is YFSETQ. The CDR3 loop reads CASSQQGDQETQYF. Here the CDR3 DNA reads TGCGCCAGCAGCCAACAGGGGGACCAAGAGACCCAGTACTTC.

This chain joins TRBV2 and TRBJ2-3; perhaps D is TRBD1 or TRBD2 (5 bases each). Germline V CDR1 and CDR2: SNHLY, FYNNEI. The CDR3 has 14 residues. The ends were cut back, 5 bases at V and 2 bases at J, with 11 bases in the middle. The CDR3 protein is CASSLTAVTDTQYF. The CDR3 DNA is TGTGCCAGCAGTCTGACAGCGGTCACAGATACGCAGTATTTT. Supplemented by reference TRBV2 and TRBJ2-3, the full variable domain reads EPEVTQTPSHQVTQMGQEVILRCVPISNHLYFYWYRQILGQKVEFLVSFYNNEISEKSEIFDDQFSVERPDGSNFTLKIRSTKLEDSAMYFCASSLTAVTDTQYFGPGTRLTVL.

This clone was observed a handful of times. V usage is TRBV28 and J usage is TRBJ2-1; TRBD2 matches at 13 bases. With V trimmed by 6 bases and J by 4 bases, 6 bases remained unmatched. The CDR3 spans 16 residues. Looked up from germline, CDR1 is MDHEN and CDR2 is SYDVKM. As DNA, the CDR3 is TGTGCCAGCAGACTACTAGCGGGAGGGCAATACAATGAGCAGTTCTTC. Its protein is CASRLLAGGQYNEQFF.

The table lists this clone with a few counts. The CDR3 nucleotides are TGTGCCAGCAGGCGGGACAGGGAAAGAAAGCAGTACTTC. It codes for CASRRDRERKQYF. V and J are TRBV28 and TRBJ2-7; 9 bases agree with TRBD1. V was pared by 6 bases and J by 8 bases, with 8 bases of the junction left unmatched. From germline, CDR1 is MDHEN and CDR2 SYDVKM. This CDR3 spans 13 amino acids.

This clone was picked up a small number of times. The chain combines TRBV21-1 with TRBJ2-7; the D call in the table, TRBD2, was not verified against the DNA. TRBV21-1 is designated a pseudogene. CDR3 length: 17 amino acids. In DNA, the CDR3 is TGTGCCAGCAGCAACAGGCGACCTAGCGGGTTTGTCTGCGAGCAGTACTTC. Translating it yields CASSNRRPSGFVCEQYF.

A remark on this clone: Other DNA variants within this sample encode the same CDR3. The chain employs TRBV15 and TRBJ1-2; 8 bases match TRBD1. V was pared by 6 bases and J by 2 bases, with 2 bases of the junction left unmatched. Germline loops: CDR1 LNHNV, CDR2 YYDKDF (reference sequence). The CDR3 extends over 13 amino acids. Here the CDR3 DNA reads TGTGCCACCAGTAGGGACAGGAACTATGGCTACACCTTC. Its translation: CATSRDRNYGYTF.

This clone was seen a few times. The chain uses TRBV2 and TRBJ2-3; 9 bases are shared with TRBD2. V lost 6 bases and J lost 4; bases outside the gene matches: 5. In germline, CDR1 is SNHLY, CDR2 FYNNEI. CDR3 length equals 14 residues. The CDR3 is CASSGLARSDTQYF. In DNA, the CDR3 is TGTGCCAGCAGCGGACTAGCGAGGTCAGATACGCAGTATTTT.

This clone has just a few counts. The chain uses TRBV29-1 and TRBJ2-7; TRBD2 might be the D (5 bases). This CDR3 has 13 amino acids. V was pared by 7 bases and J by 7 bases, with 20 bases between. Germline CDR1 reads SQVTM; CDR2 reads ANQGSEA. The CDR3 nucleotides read TGCAGCGCCAGGACGGACTCGGATTGGGAGCAGTACTTC. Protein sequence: CSARTDSDWEQYF.

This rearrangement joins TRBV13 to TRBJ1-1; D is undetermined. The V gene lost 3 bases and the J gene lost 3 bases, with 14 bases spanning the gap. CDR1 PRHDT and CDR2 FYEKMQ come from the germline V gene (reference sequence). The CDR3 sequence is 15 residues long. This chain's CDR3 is CASSLIFGAYTEAFF. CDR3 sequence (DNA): TGTGCCAGCAGCTTGATATTTGGCGCGTACACTGAAGCTTTCTTT.

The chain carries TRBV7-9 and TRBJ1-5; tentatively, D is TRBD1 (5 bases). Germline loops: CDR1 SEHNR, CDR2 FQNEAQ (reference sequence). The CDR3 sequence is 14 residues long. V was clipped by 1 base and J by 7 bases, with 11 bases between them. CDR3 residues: CASSLGQGPQPQHF. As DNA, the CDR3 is TGTGCCAGCAGCTTAGGGCAGGGCCCCCAGCCCCAGCATTTT.

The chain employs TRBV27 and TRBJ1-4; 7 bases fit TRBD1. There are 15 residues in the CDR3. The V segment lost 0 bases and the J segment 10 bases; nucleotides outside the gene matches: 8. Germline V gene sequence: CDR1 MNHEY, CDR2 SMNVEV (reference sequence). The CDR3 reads CASSLSPGTAGKLFF. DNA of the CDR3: TGTGCCAGCAGTTTATCCCCTGGGACAGCCGGAAAACTGTTTTTT. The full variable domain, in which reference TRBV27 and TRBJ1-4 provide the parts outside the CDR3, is EAQVTQNPRYLITVTGKKLTVTCSQNMNHEYMSWYRQDPGLGLRQIYYSMNVEVTDKGDVPEGYKVSRKEKRNFPLILESPSPNQTSLYFCASSLSPGTAGKLFFGSGTQLSVL.

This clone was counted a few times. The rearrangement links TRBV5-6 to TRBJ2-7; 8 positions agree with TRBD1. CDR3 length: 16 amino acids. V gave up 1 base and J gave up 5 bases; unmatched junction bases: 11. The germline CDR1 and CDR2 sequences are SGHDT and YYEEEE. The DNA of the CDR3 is TGTGCCAGCAGCTTGTCCCAGGGGGCTGTCCCCCACGAGCAGTACTTC. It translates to CASSLSQGAVPHEQYF.

Written as DNA, the CDR3 is TGTGCCAGCTCACCCCAGCCCCGGACGGGACAAGAGACCCAGTACTTC. Translation: CASSPQPRTGQETQYF. V usage is TRBV18 and J usage is TRBJ2-5, with a weak D call TRBD2 (5 bases). CDR3 length: 16 amino acids. Germline V lookup: CDR1 KGHSH, CDR2 LQKENI. Trimming cost V 3 bases and J 2 bases, with 16 bases left between them.